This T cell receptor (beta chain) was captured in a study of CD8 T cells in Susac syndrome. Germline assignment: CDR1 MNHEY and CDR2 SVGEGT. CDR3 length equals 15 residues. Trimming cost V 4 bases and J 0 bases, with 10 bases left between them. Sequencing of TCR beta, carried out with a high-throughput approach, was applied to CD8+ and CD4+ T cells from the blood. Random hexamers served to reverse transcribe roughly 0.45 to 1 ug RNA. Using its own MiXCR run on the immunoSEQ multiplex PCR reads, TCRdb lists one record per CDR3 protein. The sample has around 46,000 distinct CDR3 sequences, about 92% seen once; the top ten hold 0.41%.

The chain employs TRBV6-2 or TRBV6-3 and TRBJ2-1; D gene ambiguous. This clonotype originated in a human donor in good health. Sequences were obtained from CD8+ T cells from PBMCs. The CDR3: CASSLAPSSYNEQFF. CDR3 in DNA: TGTGCCAGCAGTTTAGCACCCAGCTCCTACAATGAGCAGTTCTTC.